This T cell receptor (beta chain) stems from a study of CD4 T cells in relation to SARS-CoV-2 and coronaviruses (dated by TCRdb to the early 2020s). Background on the whole study: Shared crossreactive spike epitopes were mapped to their HLA restriction using patient-derived lymphoblastoid cell lines. The Adaptive Biotechnologies TCR-sequencing kit was used for samples from a few pre-COVID donors and for the naive versus memory experiments, whereas the other data were Illumina-based. A different TCR-beta assay, based on Illumina, was used to sequence expansion assays from other donors in the study. At the level of individual TCR clonotypes, the study measured memory CD4+ T cell crossreactivity between SARS-CoV-2 spike protein and common cold coronavirus spike proteins.

CD4+ T cells from unexposed donors were collected before the COVID-19 pandemic (2011-2018). Naive and memory CD4+ T cells were separated from cryopreserved PBMCs by CD4 enrichment followed by EasySep naive CD4+ T cell enrichment. The leukapheresis product for the unexposed donors was obtained through commercial purchase. PBMCs were isolated from leukapheresis product or whole blood by Ficoll-Paque PLUS gradient centrifugation. PBMCs were either cryopreserved at -140°C or used fresh in the expansion assay. The QIAamp Micro DNA Kit was used to extract genomic DNA from the CD4+ T cells. Deep-resolution immunoSEQ TCR-beta sequencing was performed on DNA from uncultured naive and memory CD4+ T cells. On the study's bioinformatics: During preprocessing, nonproductive sequences were removed, as were CDR3s that did not start with C, did not end with F or W, or were shorter than 7 amino acids. Cultured and uncultured naive and memory CD4+ repertoires were searched for CDR3s previously identified as spike- and CEF-reactive. CDR3 homology was measured as pairwise Levenshtein distance, computed with the stringdist R package after trimming three terminal residues from each end. TCRdb retrieved this table from immuneACCESS and kept in-frame rearrangements only. Not all clones are present; in checked studies, unresolved V genes account for under half, and no reason is known for the remainder. V and J calls and clone size are copied from that table; D and trimming were computed from the DNA. The sample table contains tens of thousands of clones; only one count was recorded for roughly 93% of them. The biggest ten clones account for 0.23% of the sample.

General findings and caveats noted by the study authors: Roughly 64% of donors had memory CD4+ clonotypes that crossrecognized SARS-CoV-2 and at least one common cold coronavirus spike. Small numbers of patients and of tested TCRs limited the study. Because no donor provided both pre-pandemic and post-infection samples, tracing the source of pre-existing responses was limited. Because the crossreactivity analysis focused on spike protein, crossreactivity against other viral proteins was not assessed. Compared with monoreactive clones, crossreactive clones had significantly weaker SARS-CoV-2-driven expansion, a result consistent with antigenic imprinting. Naive versus memory sequencing indicated that memory recall responses, rather than primary responses primed during culture, are detected by the assay.

This clone was recorded once. Its binding antigen is unknown. No base-level quality is on record; no much larger clone is a single base apart. The CDR3 sequence holds 16 residues, the cysteine and phenylalanine included. The read is trimmed to its CDR3 DNA, 48 bases read in frame from base 1. The V and J ends are trimmed by 0 bases and 0 bases, leaving 9 bases between them. From a lookup of the germline V gene, CDR1 and CDR2 are SGHRS and YFSETQ. This sequence originates from a human donor in good health. Rearrangement joined TRBV5-1 to TRBJ1-4; a confident D gene designation cannot be given. Sequencing used naive CD4+ T cells from PBMCs. The sample's cell subset or site label, in plain terms: naive CD4+ T cells isolated by negative enrichment. In nucleotide form, the sequence is TGCGCCAGCAGCTTGGGTAGGACTGCAACTAATGAAAAACTGTTTTTT. This sequence encodes CASSLGRTATNEKLFF. The variable domain in full, with residues beyond the CDR3 obtained from the reference TRBV5-1 and TRBJ1-4 genes, is KAGVTQTPRYLIKTRGQQVTLSCSPISGHRSVSWYQQTPGQGLQFLFEYFSETQRNKGNFPGRFSGRQFSNSRSEMNVSTLELGDSALYLCASSLGRTATNEKLFFGSGTQLSVL.